The 11 T cell receptor beta chains presented below share a single source sample, sequenced in a study of shared clonotypes between healthy human individuals. Clones were sequenced by immunoSEQ multiplex PCR, and TCRdb holds only the in-frame ones, with some missing. The table records more than 2 million clones, nearly 97% of them present only once. The sample taken for sequencing was naive CD4+ T cells sorted from blood. Sample subset: CD45RA+ positively selected. The receptors here all came from a young man in good health.

The V gene is TRBV25-1, the J gene TRBJ1-3, with 9 nucleotides matching TRBD1. J lost 4 bases, V lost 0 bases, and 1 base had no gene match. The CDR3 sequence is 15 residues long. CDR1 is MGHDK and CDR2 is SYGVNS in the germline V gene. The CDR3, as DNA: TGTGCCAGCAGTGAATATACAGGGGGCGGAAACACCATATATTTT. Its translation is CASSEYTGGGNTIYF. The full variable domain, rest sourced from reference TRBV25-1 and TRBJ1-3, is EADIYQTPRYLVIGTGKKITLECSQTMGHDKMYWYQQDPGMELHLIHYSYGVNSTEKGDLSSESTVSRIRTEHFPLTLESARPSHTSQYLCASSEYTGGGNTIYFGEGSWLTVV.

Turning to this clone: Other nucleotide sequences in the sample specify the same CDR3. This rearrangement joins TRBV5-1 to TRBJ2-2; TRBD1 aligns across 7 bases. Per germline, CDR1 SGHRS and CDR2 YFSETQ. The CDR3 spans 15 residues. The V segment lost 0 bases and the J segment 4 bases; nucleotides outside the gene matches: 3. This CDR3 reads CASSLVPGGTGELFF. CDR3 coding DNA: TGCGCCAGCAGCTTGGTACCAGGGGGCACCGGGGAGCTGTTTTTT.

This chain connects TRBV10-1 to TRBJ2-7; D uncertain. Germline values: CDR1 WNHNN, CDR2 SYGVQD (reference sequence). V dropped 8 bases and J dropped 5 bases, with 22 bases sitting between them. The CDR3 spans 15 residues. Written as DNA, the CDR3 is TGCGCCAGCCGTCAACCCGGGTCCTGGTCCAACGAGCAGTACTTC. This translates into CASRQPGSWSNEQYF.

This chain links TRBV30 with TRBJ2-7; 8 bases agree with TRBD1. Losses at the gene ends were 2 bases for V and 9 bases for J; bases not matched to a gene: 9. Germline V gives CDR1 GTSNPN, CDR2 SVGIG (reference sequence). The CDR3 is made up of 13 amino acids. This chain's CDR3 is CAWSTDRGVRQYF. DNA of the CDR3: TGTGCCTGGAGTACTGACAGGGGTGTACGGCAGTACTTC.

This chain links TRBV12-5 with TRBJ2-7, with a tentative D call TRBD2 (6 bases). The CDR3 sequence is 13 residues long. V was clipped by 1 base and J by 7 bases, with 11 bases between them. Germline-derived CDR1 and CDR2 are LGHNT and FRNRAP. The CDR3 here is CASGLGAGGEQYF. CDR3 DNA sequence: TGTGCTAGTGGTTTGGGCGCTGGAGGGGAGCAGTACTTC.

V and J are TRBV6-5 and TRBJ1-2; TRBD1 aligns across 7 bases. After removal of 4 bases from V and 7 bases from J, the junction contained 9 bases not matched to a gene. Germline CDR1 and CDR2: MNHEY and SVGAGI. This CDR3 comprises 14 residues. The CDR3 DNA reads TGTGCCAGCAGTTTGGAACAGGGGATCGGTGGCTACACCTTC. Translated: CASSLEQGIGGYTF.

J is TRBJ1-6 and V is TRBV5-4; TRBD1 might be the D (6 bases). Trimming cost V 4 bases and J 0 bases, with 14 bases left between them. This CDR3 has 17 residues. Germline lookup yields CDR1 SGHNT and CDR2 YYREEE (reference sequence). The chain's CDR3 is CASSARGRGSYNSPLHF. The CDR3 DNA reads as TGTGCCAGCAGCGCCAGGGGCAGGGGCTCCTATAATTCACCCCTCCACTTT. Full variable domain (missing parts from reference TRBV5-4 and TRBJ1-6): ETGVTQSPTHLIKTRGQQVTLRCSSQSGHNTVSWYQQALGQGPQFIFQYYREEENGRGNFPPRFSGLQFPNYSSELNVNALELDDSALYLCASSARGRGSYNSPLHFGNGTRLTVT.

The J gene is TRBJ1-2, the V gene TRBV6-1, with TRBD1 matching over 12 bases. Germline trimming cut 2 bases from V and 7 bases from J; bases unmatched to any gene: 11. CDR1 and CDR2 (germline): MNHNS, SASEGT. The CDR3 runs to 17 residues. CDR3 DNA: TGTGCCAGCAGTGAATTTCCCGGGACAGGGGGCAGGGGTGGCTACACCTTC. Amino acid sequence: CASSEFPGTGGRGGYTF.

The chain carries TRBV6-6 and TRBJ1-1; D is unresolved. The V end was cut by 0 bases, the J end by 6 bases, with 14 bases between. The CDR3 sequence is 15 residues long. The V gene's germline CDR1 is MNHNY and CDR2 SVGAGI (reference sequence). Here the CDR3 DNA reads TGTGCCAGCAGTTACTCGGGGAGGGTTGGGCCTGAAGCTTTCTTT. It codes for CASSYSGRVGPEAFF.

The chain employs TRBV28 and TRBJ2-5, with no clear D. Trimming removed 2 bases from V and 7 bases from J, with 14 bases in between. This CDR3 contains 14 residues. CDR1 and CDR2 from the germline V gene are MDHEN and SYDVKM. Written as DNA, the CDR3 is TGTGCCAGCAGTTTAGCAGACACTACGGGGACCCAGTACTTC. Translating gives CASSLADTTGTQYF.

V is TRBV6-6 and J is TRBJ2-7; 8 bases map to TRBD1. Germline assignment: CDR1 MNHNY and CDR2 SVGAGI (reference sequence). V was pared by 5 bases and J by 3 bases, with 0 bases of the junction left unmatched. The CDR3 has 12 residues. The CDR3 spells CASSDRGYEQYF. Here the CDR3 DNA reads TGTGCCAGCAGTGACAGGGGCTACGAGCAGTACTTC.